Each of the 15 T cell receptor beta chains below was sequenced from the same sample in a study of shared clonotypes between healthy human individuals. Data came from immunoSEQ multiplex PCR; TCRdb stores just in-frame clones and leaves some out. This sample has about 670,000 clones, with approximately 75% found just once. The sequenced sample consisted of memory CD4+ T cells sorted from blood. Specified subset: CD45RA-negative fraction. The receptors were sampled from a woman in her twenties or thirties in good health.

This clone has a handful of counts. This chain joins TRBV28 and TRBJ1-1, with no clear D. The CDR3 extends over 10 amino acids. Trimming left V 5 bases short and J 6 bases short, with 4 bases between. The V gene's germline CDR1 is MDHEN and CDR2 SYDVKM. CDR3 amino acids: CASSGAEAFF. Written as DNA, the CDR3 is TGTGCCAGCAGTGGGGCTGAAGCTTTCTTT.

This chain joins TRBV25-1 and TRBJ2-7; 12 positions agree with TRBD2. The CDR3 length is 15 residues. V gave up 4 bases and J gave up 2 bases; unmatched junction bases: 3. Germline V CDR1 and CDR2: MGHDK, SYGVNS. The CDR3 nucleotides are TGTGCCAGCAGTGGACTAGCGGGAGCACCCTACGAGCAGTACTTC. Translating it yields CASSGLAGAPYEQYF.

The chain links TRBV2 to TRBJ1-5; 9 positions agree with TRBD1. Per germline, CDR1 SNHLY and CDR2 FYNNEI. The CDR3 spans 14 residues. The J segment lost 7 bases and the V segment lost 9 bases, leaving 10 bases of the junction unmatched. The CDR3 spells CASAQGARVQPQHF. The CDR3 nucleotides are TGTGCCAGTGCACAGGGGGCCCGGGTGCAGCCCCAGCATTTT.

Concerning this clone: At one boundary the junction diverges from the germline segment, which might be a read error. V and J are TRBV18 and TRBJ1-1; D might be TRBD1 (5 bases). The CDR3 totals 14 residues. CDR1 is KGHSH, CDR2 LQKENI, per germline. The DNA for the CDR3 is TGTGCCAGCTCTCAGGGACGGACGAACGCTGAAGCTTTCTTT. Amino acids: CASSQGRTNAEAFF.

V gene TRBV5-1 combines with J gene TRBJ1-1; D call uncertain. The germline CDR1 and CDR2 sequences are SGHRS and YFSETQ. The V end was cut by 4 bases, the J end by 7 bases, with 11 bases between. This CDR3 has 12 amino acids. In DNA form, the CDR3 reads TGCGCCAGCAGCATGGGAGGACGTGAAGCTTTCTTT. It translates to CASSMGGREAFF. The variable domain in full, completed from reference TRBV5-1 and TRBJ1-1, reads KAGVTQTPRYLIKTRGQQVTLSCSPISGHRSVSWYQQTPGQGLQFLFEYFSETQRNKGNFPGRFSGRQFSNSRSEMNVSTLELGDSALYLCASSMGGREAFFGQGTRLTVV.

V and J are TRBV28 and TRBJ1-4; possible D gene TRBD1, 5 bases. CDR3 size: 14 residues. Germline-derived CDR1 and CDR2 are MDHEN and SYDVKM. With 8 bases removed from V and 4 bases from J, the gap between germline ends came to 14 bases. This CDR3 reads CASHVGVDNEKLFF. DNA of the CDR3: TGTGCCAGCCATGTGGGGGTAGATAATGAAAAACTGTTTTTT.

The chain carries TRBV18 and TRBJ2-5; TRBD2 agrees at 10 bases. Germline V gene data show CDR1 as KGHSH and CDR2 as LQKENI. CDR3 length: 15 residues. J gave up 4 bases and V 2 bases, and 4 bases lay outside the gene matches. CDR3 DNA: TGTGCCAGCTCACCATCTAGCGGGAGTTCAGAGACCCAGTACTTC. This translates into CASSPSSGSSETQYF.

The chain recombines TRBV29-1 with TRBJ2-3, with D unclear. The germline V gene encodes CDR1 SQVTM and CDR2 ANQGSEA. This CDR3 has 13 residues. Trimming stripped 7 bases from V and 8 bases from J, with 19 bases between. The CDR3 DNA reads as TGCAGCGCGATGAACCACCGCACCGTTACGCAGTATTTT. It yields the protein CSAMNHRTVTQYF.

The CDR3 DNA reads TGTGCCAGCAGTTTTAGGACAGGGCTTGGCTACACCTTC. This sequence encodes CASSFRTGLGYTF. The rearrangement uses TRBV27 and TRBJ1-2, with TRBD1 matching 8 bases. Germline V gene data show CDR1 as MNHEY and CDR2 as SMNVEV (reference sequence). V shed 3 bases and J 7 bases; nucleotides not matched to a gene: 4. The CDR3 totals 13 residues.

The V gene is TRBV9, the J gene TRBJ1-2; D remains unclear. Trimming took off 1 base at V and 4 bases at J, with 5 bases between the two ends. This CDR3 region has 12 residues. Germline values: CDR1 SGDLS, CDR2 YYNGEE. The CDR3 nucleotides read TGTGCCAGCAGCGTACCAGGCTATGGCTACACCTTC. Protein product: CASSVPGYGYTF. Full variable domain (remainder filled in from reference TRBV9 and TRBJ1-2): DSGVTQTPKHLITATGQRVTLRCSPRSGDLSVYWYQQSLDQGLQFLIQYYNGEERAKGNILERFSAQQFPDLHSELNLSSLELGDSALYFCASSVPGYGYTFGSGTRLTVV.

The count of this clone is one. The CDR3 nucleotides read TGTGCCAGCAGCTTTGGACAGGTGAGCTCCTACGAGCAGTACTTC. Amino acid sequence: CASSFGQVSSYEQYF. The rearrangement joins TRBV5-6 to TRBJ2-7, with 7 bases that match TRBD1. Germline CDR1 and CDR2: SGHDT and YYEEEE. V was pared by 2 bases and J by 0 bases, with 5 bases of the junction left unmatched. This CDR3 spans 15 amino acids.

The chain joins TRBV5-1 to TRBJ1-4; D unclear. The V end was cut by 4 bases, the J end by 7 bases, with 8 bases between. The CDR3 consists of 12 residues. The V gene's germline CDR1 is SGHRS and CDR2 YFSETQ. The CDR3 bases are TGCGCCAGCAGCCCGCGAGGTGAAAAACTGTTTTTT. This gives the protein CASSPRGEKLFF. Based on the CDR3 plus reference TRBV5-1 and TRBJ1-4, the full variable domain is KAGVTQTPRYLIKTRGQQVTLSCSPISGHRSVSWYQQTPGQGLQFLFEYFSETQRNKGNFPGRFSGRQFSNSRSEMNVSTLELGDSALYLCASSPRGEKLFFGSGTQLSVL.

V and J are TRBV5-4 and TRBJ2-5; D unresolved. Germline CDR1 and CDR2: SGHNT and YYREEE (reference sequence). Trimming took 0 bases from V and 4 from J, leaving 10 bases between them. The CDR3 extends over 14 amino acids. CDR3 sequence (DNA): TGTGCCAGCAGCTTGGAGGGCCTGGGAGAGACCCAGTACTTC. Its protein is CASSLEGLGETQYF.

The chain employs TRBV5-1 and TRBJ2-1; 9 nucleotides match TRBD2. The germline CDR1 and CDR2 sequences are SGHRS and YFSETQ. CDR3 length: 16 amino acids. With 0 bases clipped from V and 7 bases from J, the junction kept 8 bases outside the gene matches. CDR3 protein: CASSLDSGSLYNEQFF. CDR3 sequence (DNA): TGCGCCAGCAGCTTGGATAGCGGGAGTCTATATAATGAGCAGTTCTTC.

This chain joins TRBV18 and TRBJ2-7; the match to TRBD1 covers 7 bases. CDR1 is KGHSH, CDR2 LQKENI, per germline. There are 13 residues in the CDR3. J was trimmed by 7 bases and V by 6 bases; bases with no gene match: 9. The CDR3 here is CASSRPQGNEQYF. In nucleotides, the CDR3 is TGTGCCAGCTCGCGGCCACAGGGGAATGAGCAGTACTTC.